This T cell receptor beta chain was identified in a study of blood T cell repertoires in COVID-19. The CDR3 contains 14 residues. Germline CDR1 and CDR2: MRHNA and SNTAGT. V was cut by 6 bases and J by 7 bases, with 16 bases left in between. Libraries were prepared by immunoSEQ multiplex PCR; TCRdb keeps only in-frame clonotypes and omits some of them. The table shows roughly 92,000 clones, with 90% occurring only once. Sequenced: peripheral blood. The TCR comes from a woman aged 80 or over with active or convalescent COVID-19. V and J are TRBV6-4 and TRBJ2-1; D possibly corresponds to TRBD2 (5 bases). CDR3 protein: CASSLLRTSNEQFF. CDR3 bases: TGTGCCAGCAGCCTCCTGAGGACTTCGAATGAGCAGTTCTTC.